This T cell receptor beta chain derives from a study of blood T cell repertoires in COVID-19. At the level of the study: Both acute and convalescent COVID-19 samples were obtained from the United States, Italy and Spain.

Germline V gene data show CDR1 as SGHRS and CDR2 as YFSETQ. Trimming removed 7 bases from V and 8 bases from J; junction bases left unmatched: 8. This CDR3 is 13 amino acids long. The table came from immunoSEQ multiplex PCR; TCRdb's copy has only in-frame clones and leaves some out. The repertoire holds about 70,000 clones, with under 95% as singletons. The receptor's source is a man in his forties or fifties with acute or convalescent COVID-19. The genes are TRBV5-1 and TRBJ1-4; 7 bases agree with TRBD1. Sequenced sample: peripheral blood. CDR3 coding DNA: TGCGCCAGCCGACAGGGAAATCAGGAAAAACTGTTTTTT. It encodes CASRQGNQEKLFF.